This is a list of T cell receptor beta chains from one sample in a study of OX40 agonist ivuxolimab in advanced cancers. Clones were read by immunoSEQ multiplex PCR, and TCRdb kept only the in-frame ones, dropping some. The repertoire holds tens of thousands of clones, with about 88% as singletons. The sequencing here drew on CD4+ or CD8+ T cells sorted from blood, taken in a trial of the OX40 agonist ivuxolimab. Receptor source: an adult with an advanced solid tumor such as melanoma, head and neck, liver or kidney cancer. CDR3s include the opening cysteine and the closing phenylalanine or tryptophan. A D gene is named only where the DNA matches it firmly. Some rows have no size entry. The others give once, few or many, or a class for an expanded clone.

D	V	size	J	length	DNA	CDR3
TRBD1	TRBV19	once	TRBJ1-5	15	TGTGCCAGTAGTATGTACAGGGGGAAGGATCAGCCCCAGCATTTT	CASSMYRGKDQPQHF
.	TRBV6-5	.	TRBJ1-4	13	TGTGCCAGCAGCAACGGAAGGCGGGAAAAACTGTTTTTT	CASSNGRREKLFF
.	TRBV7-2	.	TRBJ1-1	13	TGTGCCAGCAGCTTAGGGTGGGGGTATGAAGCTTTCTTT	CASSLGWGYEAFF
TRBD2	TRBV29-1	.	TRBJ2-5	12	TGCAGCGTTGGACTAGCGGGAGAGACCCAGTACTTC	CSVGLAGETQYF
TRBD1	TRBV4-2	.	TRBJ1-1	16	TGTGCCAGCAGTTCACACTGGGACAGGATGAACACTGAAGCTTTCTTT	CASSSHWDRMNTEAFF
.	TRBV2	.	TRBJ2-5	13	TGTGCCAGCGGCTACAGGGCCCAAGAGACCCAGTACTTC	CASGYRAQETQYF
.	TRBV19	.	TRBJ2-2	13	TGTGCCAGTAACAACCAGAACACCGGGGAGCTGTTTTTT	CASNNQNTGELFF
.	TRBV5-1	.	TRBJ2-1	14	TGCGCCAGCAGCTTGTTCTGGGATCGAAATGAGCAGTTCTTC	CASSLFWDRNEQFF
.	TRBV7-9	.	TRBJ2-1	12	TGTGCCAGCAGCTTAGCGCTAGCGGAGCAGTTCTTC	CASSLALAEQFF
.	TRBV12-5	.	TRBJ2-3	11	TGTGCTAGTGGTTTGGCGCATACGCAGTATTTT	CASGLAHTQYF
.	TRBV4-1	.	TRBJ2-3	15	TGCGCCAGCAGCCAAGCAGACAGGAGCACAGATACGCAGTATTTT	CASSQADRSTDTQYF